This TCR beta chain was sequenced during a study of T cell repertoires in cytomegalovirus infection. Turning to the study itself: Shared public TCR beta signatures pointed to both CMV infection and a matching HLA type.

Turning to this clonotype: The antigen is unknown.

Findings and caveats of the study: Dominant in the ex vivo response were TCR beta clonotypes restricted by HLA-C and specific for CMV.

TCRdb reanalysed the reads using MiXCR and keeps one entry per CDR3 protein. The repertoire holds roughly 860,000 distinct CDR3 sequences, with approximately 29% as singletons. V was cut by 5 bases and J by 2 bases, with 12 bases left in between. CDR1 is SNHLY, CDR2 FYNNEI, per germline. The CDR3 length is 14 residues. This sequence originates from a human donor in good health (CMV status not recorded). Some clones in this sample may be carry-over from other donors' samples. The starting material was cultured CD8+ T cells from PBMCs, obtained from culture after CMV antigen stimulation. The V and J genes are TRBV2 and TRBJ1-2; no clear D gene. CDR3 coding DNA: TGTGCCAGCAGTCAACTACAAGTAAACTATGGCTACACCTTC. Its translation: CASSQLQVNYGYTF.